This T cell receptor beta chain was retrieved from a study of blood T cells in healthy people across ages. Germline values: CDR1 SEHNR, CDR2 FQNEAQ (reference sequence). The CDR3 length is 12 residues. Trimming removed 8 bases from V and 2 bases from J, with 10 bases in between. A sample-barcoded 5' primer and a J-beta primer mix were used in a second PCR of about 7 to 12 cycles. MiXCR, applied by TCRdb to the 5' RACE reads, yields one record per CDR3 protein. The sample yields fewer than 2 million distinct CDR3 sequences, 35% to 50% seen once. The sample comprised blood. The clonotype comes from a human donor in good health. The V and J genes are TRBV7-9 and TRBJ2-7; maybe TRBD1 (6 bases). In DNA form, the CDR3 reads TGTGCCAGCGGACAGTCCCCCTACGAGCAGTACTTC. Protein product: CASGQSPYEQYF. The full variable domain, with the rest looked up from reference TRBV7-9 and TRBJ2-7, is DTGVSQNPRHKITKRGQNVTFRCDPISEHNRLYWYRQTLGQGPEFLTYFQNEAQLEKSRLLSDRFSAERPKGSFSTLEIQRTEQGDSAMYLCASGQSPYEQYFGPGTRLTVT.